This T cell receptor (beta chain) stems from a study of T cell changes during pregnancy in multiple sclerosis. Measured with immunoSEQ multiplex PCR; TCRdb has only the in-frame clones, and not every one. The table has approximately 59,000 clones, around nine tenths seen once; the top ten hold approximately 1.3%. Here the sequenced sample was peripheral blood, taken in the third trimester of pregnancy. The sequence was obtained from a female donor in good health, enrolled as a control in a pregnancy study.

The CDR3 coding sequence is TGTGCCAGCAGCTCCCCCGAGGGGGGACTATACAATGAGCAGTTCTTC. Translating it yields CASSSPEGGLYNEQFF. This chain links TRBV7-8 with TRBJ2-1, with D perhaps matching TRBD2 (7 bases). The CDR3 contains 16 residues. Germline CDR1 is SGHVS and CDR2 is FQNEAQ. Trimming stripped 4 bases from V and 4 bases from J, with 17 bases between.